This T cell receptor (beta chain) is from a study of blood T cell repertoires in COVID-19. Clones were sequenced by immunoSEQ multiplex PCR, and TCRdb holds only the in-frame ones, with some missing. The table includes roughly 380,000 clones, approximately 89% detected once. Deletions cut 6 bases from V and 5 bases from J, with 16 bases between. This CDR3 spans 14 amino acids. Germline V gene sequence: CDR1 LNHDA, CDR2 SQIVND (reference sequence). The receptor comes from a middle-aged woman with COVID-19, enrolled during active disease. The chain has TRBV19 and TRBJ1-2; the D gene is possibly TRBD1 (5 bases). The sequenced sample was peripheral blood. Written as DNA, the CDR3 is TGTGCCAGTAGCCCACAGCAGGGATTTTATGGCTACACCTTC. Its protein is CASSPQQGFYGYTF.